The present T cell receptor (beta chain) was sequenced within a study of blood T cell repertoires in COVID-19 (TCRdb year 2020). For the study in its entirety: Samples covering the acute and convalescent phases of COVID-19 were provided by collaborators in the United States, Italy and Spain. The prospective study material was composed of cDNA or gDNA derived from T cells, B-cell-depleted T cells, or PBMCs. Deeply sampled blood TCRbeta repertoires from subjects exposed to, actively infected with, or recovered from COVID-19 were included in the dataset. The repertoires were made available in a free public database intended to serve as a resource for research on the immune response to SARS-CoV-2. Samples were obtained from the ongoing ImmuneRACE study (first 160 participants) and from over a thousand subjects provided by 6 global collaborators. A de-identified subject ID, COVID-19 status, age in years and sex were almost always included in the sample metadata. Where HLA class I and class II types were available, the types were taken from metadata supplied by the sample provider, not from assay-based typing.

What the work shows at the level of the full study, not this receptor alone: How much clinical and demographic metadata was included differed by source and by participant, and the metadata was provided uncurated.

TCRbeta CDR3 regions were amplified from genomic DNA by means of the immunoSEQ Assay, a bias-controlled multiplex PCR. In the paper's pipeline: Within the assay, amplification of reference gene primers was used to estimate how many nucleated cells each sample contained. Sequence reads were collapsed and filtered to measure the absolute abundance of every unique TCRbeta CDR3 rearrangement. For each sample, productive Simpson clonality was calculated as the square root of Simpson's diversity index across productive rearrangements. Drawn from immuneACCESS, this table holds only the in-frame rearrangements with V and J called that TCRdb kept. Clones are partly lost; checked studies trace under half to an unresolved V gene and leave the rest unexplained. Clone size and V and J calls were adopted from that table, with D and trimming inferred from the DNA. The sample table records a few hundred thousand clones; 70% to 90% of these occur just once. The ten largest clonotypes hold more than 2% of the sample.

Worth noting for this clone: The antigen this receptor binds is unknown. Per-base quality was not reported, and no clone a single base away is much larger than it.

V has 2 bases trimmed and J has 12 bases trimmed; junction bases matching no gene number 13. The CDR3 covers 16 residues, taking in both the cysteine and the phenylalanine. CDR3 DNA only is kept here, 48 bases in frame from base 1. Reading the germline V gene gives CDR1 MNHNS and CDR2 SASEGT. Participants in the prospective study were enrolled through a virtual design, were aged roughly 18 to 100 years, and lived in under 25 United States geographic areas. Cohort assignment in the prospective study relied on participant-reported clinical history from a screening survey and a study questionnaire. ImmuneRACE Cohort 3 recovered participants were defined by two consecutive negative NP/OP PCR tests, healthcare professional clearance, or symptom resolution. In the prospective study, whole blood, serum and a nasopharyngeal or oropharyngeal swab were collected from each participant by mobile phlebotomists. Over a roughly 2-month period, participants in the prospective study had the option of providing additional blood draws and questionnaires. Blood samples from the prospective study were shipped frozen or at room temperature prior to DNA extraction.

Recombination joined TRBV6-1 with TRBJ2-1; TRBD1 lines up with 10 middle nucleotides. Sequenced input: PBMCs or T cells enriched from blood (not recorded which). This TCR was recovered from a man under 40 who had recovered from COVID-19. The CDR3 in this case is CASSEFLGQGLSGQFF. At the DNA level, the sequence is TGTGCCAGCAGTGAATTCCTGGGACAGGGGCTTAGTGGGCAGTTCTTC.